The clone carrying this T cell receptor (beta chain) appeared a single time. The sample comes from a study of OX40 agonist ivuxolimab in advanced cancers. The method was immunoSEQ multiplex PCR; TCRdb's version includes in-frame clones alone and lacks a portion of them. The sample carries about 72,000 clones, 75% to 90% recorded once. Germline V gene data show CDR1 as SGHVS and CDR2 as FNYEAQ. V gave up 1 base and J gave up 1 base, with 11 bases separating them. This CDR3 is 16 amino acids long. The sample was CD4+ or CD8+ T cells sorted from blood, taken in a trial of the OX40 agonist ivuxolimab. The genes are TRBV7-6 and TRBJ1-3; D call uncertain. The receptor was derived from an adult with an advanced solid tumor such as melanoma, head and neck, liver or kidney cancer. The CDR3 sequence: CASSLGLQASGNTIYF. The CDR3 DNA follows: TGTGCCAGCAGCTTAGGGCTCCAGGCTTCTGGAAACACCATATATTTT.